One TCR beta chain is described in this entry. Its antigen is currently unknown. This table comes from immunoSEQ multiplex PCR, and its TCRdb copy is limited to in-frame clones, with some not included. The sample lists about 140,000 clones, around 93% occurring once. Germline V CDR1 and CDR2: LNHDA, SQIVND (reference sequence). The CDR3 extends over 17 amino acids. After removal of 0 bases from V and 2 bases from J, the junction contained 10 bases not matched to a gene. This sample stems from a study of cytotoxic CD8 clonotypes in ibrutinib-treated CLL. Study overall: A mean of around 260,000 productive templates and approximately 100,000 productive rearrangements was obtained per sample.

Study-level points and caveats: Baseline-level clonality went beyond age-matched healthy donors and moved in step with circulating CD8+ T-cell counts. Ibrutinib response saw clonality rise, and progression saw it return toward baseline.

The sample in question was PBMCs, obtained after 12 months of ibrutinib treatment. The J gene is TRBJ2-7, the V gene TRBV19, with 7 bases that match TRBD1. The source is a human donor with chronic lymphocytic leukemia. CDR3 sequence reads: CASSIDHDRDGTYEQYF. In DNA form, the CDR3 reads TGTGCCAGTAGTATAGACCACGACAGGGATGGGACCTACGAGCAGTACTTC. The full variable domain, in which reference TRBV19 and TRBJ2-7 provide the parts outside the CDR3, is DGGITQSPKYLFRKEGQNVTLSCEQNLNHDAMYWYRQDPGQGLRLIYYSQIVNDFQKGDIAEGYSVSREKKESFPLTVTSAQKNPTAFYLCASSIDHDRDGTYEQYFGPGTRLTVT.